Listed here is a single T cell receptor (beta chain). Treatment denoted: randomized to nivolumab then ipilimumab (arm A) or the reverse (arm B). From thawed PBMCs, live CD3+CD8+ cells negative for CD19 and CD56 were sorted. This record comes from a study of sequential checkpoint blockade in melanoma. Produced via immunoSEQ multiplex PCR; TCRdb's table is partial and in-frame only. The sample contains approximately 14,000 clones, 77% of which appear only once. This CDR3 contains 15 residues. V was cut by 4 bases and J by 2 bases, with 12 bases left in between. CDR1 is MGHDK, CDR2 SYGVNS, per germline. The gene calls are TRBV25-1 and TRBJ2-1, with D perhaps TRBD2 (6 bases). The receptor was derived from a human donor with melanoma. The input for sequencing was CD8+ T cells sorted from blood (inferred from file names), taken from a patient given nivolumab and ipilimumab in sequence. CDR3 coding DNA: TGTGCCAGCAGTGTCCCTAGCGAGACCTACAATGAGCAGTTCTTC. Protein product: CASSVPSETYNEQFF.